The clone carrying this TCR beta chain was picked up a small number of times. Its antigen is as yet unknown. This entry belongs to a study of regulatory T cells in long-lasting Graves disease. General study findings and limits: Persistent Graves' patients showed reduced TCR diversity versus newly diagnosed patients. Persistent disease preferred TRBV28, TRBJ1-2 and TRBJ2-5; new disease, TRBV20-1 and TRBJ2-1.

Time point defined: newly diagnosed GD, antithyroid drugs for less than 3 months. Scientists built the TCR library using RNA that was extracted from PBMCs. Combining iRepertoire HTBI primers with Arm-PCR of CDR3 regions, the authors built TCR beta libraries. In TCRdb, the multiplex PCR reads were re-called with MiXCR into one record per CDR3 protein. The sample lists about 310,000 distinct CDR3 sequences; 18% were seen once. This CDR3 is built from 16 residues. Germline V gene sequence: CDR1 LGHDT, CDR2 YNNKEL (reference sequence). V lost 2 bases, J lost 2 bases, and 14 bases lay in between. This chain links TRBV3-1 with TRBJ2-3; D perhaps matches TRBD2 (6 bases). Here the sequenced sample was peripheral blood mononuclear cells (PBMCs), taken at new diagnosis, from a patient treated with antithyroid drugs. This TCR was recovered from a female donor with Graves disease. The CDR3 bases are TGTGCCAGCAGCCAATTTATAGCGGCCTTCACAGATACGCAGTATTTT. Its translation: CASSQFIAAFTDTQYF.